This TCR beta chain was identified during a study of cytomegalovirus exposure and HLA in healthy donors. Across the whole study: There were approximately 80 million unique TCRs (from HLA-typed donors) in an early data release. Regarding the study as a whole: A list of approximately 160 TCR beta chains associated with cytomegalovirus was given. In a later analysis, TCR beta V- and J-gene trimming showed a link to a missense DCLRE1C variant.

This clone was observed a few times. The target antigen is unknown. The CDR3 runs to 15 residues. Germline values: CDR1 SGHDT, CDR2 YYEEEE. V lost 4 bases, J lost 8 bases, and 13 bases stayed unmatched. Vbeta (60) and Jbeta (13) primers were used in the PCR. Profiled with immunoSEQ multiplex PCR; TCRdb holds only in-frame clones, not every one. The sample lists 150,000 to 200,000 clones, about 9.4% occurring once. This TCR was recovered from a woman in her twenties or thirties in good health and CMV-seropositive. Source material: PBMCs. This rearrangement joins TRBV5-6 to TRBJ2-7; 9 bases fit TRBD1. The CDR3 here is CASSPPGQGRLKQYF. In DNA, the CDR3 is TGTGCCAGCAGCCCGCCGGGACAGGGCAGGCTAAAGCAGTACTTC. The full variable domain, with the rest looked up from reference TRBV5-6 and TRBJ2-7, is DAGVTQSPTHLIKTRGQQVTLRCSPKSGHDTVSWYQQALGQGPQFIFQYYEEEERQRGNFPDRFSGHQFPNYSSELNVNALLLGDSALYLCASSPPGQGRLKQYFGPGTRLTVT.